A selection of T cell receptor beta chains follows, all from one sample in a study of cytomegalovirus exposure and HLA in healthy donors. The protocol was immunoSEQ multiplex PCR, while the TCRdb copy is restricted to in-frame clones and leaves out a portion. In the table there are under 80,000 clones, under 80% of which are singletons. The specimen sequenced was PBMCs. These receptors all come from a young woman in good health and CMV-seronegative. CDR3s include the opening cysteine and the closing phenylalanine or tryptophan. Fields, in order: clone size, D gene, J gene, V gene, CDR3 DNA, CDR3 protein. A D gene is named only where the DNA matches it firmly. Clone size is stated in some rows and not others, as once, few, many or a class when expanded.

>-|-|TRBJ1-1|TRBV15
TGTGCCACCAGCAGAGAGGGGGGATGGGCTTTCTTT
CATSREGGWAFF
>-|-|TRBJ2-1|TRBV19
TGTGCCAGTGGGGGGTATGAGCAGTTCTTC
CASGGYEQFF
>once|-|TRBJ1-1|TRBV5-4
TGTGCCAGCAGCTTGCATAGCAGGGAGGGACGAGCTTTCTTT
CASSLHSREGRAFF
>-|-|TRBJ2-3|TRBV11-2
TGTGCCAGCAGCTTAGGCCCTTCAGGATCAGATACGCAGTATTTT
CASSLGPSGSDTQYF
>-|-|TRBJ2-5|TRBV9
TGTGCCAGCAGCGTAGGAGGCAGGGTTGAGACCCAGTACTTC
CASSVGGRVETQYF
>-|-|TRBJ2-2|TRBV5-4
TGTGCCAGCAGCTTGGCGGAGAAGCGGGACACCGGGGAGCTGTTTTTT
CASSLAEKRDTGELFF
>few|TRBD1|TRBJ1-2|TRBV5-5
TGTGCCAGCAGCTTGGGGGGGGACAGGGTCTATGGCTACACCTTC
CASSLGGDRVYGYTF
>-|TRBD1|TRBJ2-1|TRBV10-3
TGTGCCATCAGTGAGACAGGGGACCATGAGCAGTTCTTC
CAISETGDHEQFF
>once|-|TRBJ1-2|TRBV6-5
TGTGCCAGCAGAATTGATCCAAGGGGTGGCTACACCTTC
CASRIDPRGGYTF
>few|TRBD2|TRBJ2-3|TRBV5-4
TGTGCCAGCAGCCGCGGGGGGTCTAGCACAGATACGCAGTATTTT
CASSRGGSSTDTQYF
>few|TRBD1|TRBJ1-4|TRBV5-8
TGTGCCAGCAGCCTTCGACTTAGACAGGGGTTAGGGGAAAAACTGTTTTTT
CASSLRLRQGLGEKLFF
>-|TRBD2|TRBJ2-1|TRBV10-1
TGCGCCAGCAGTGCGGGGACTAGCCTAAGCAATGAGCAGTTCTTC
CASSAGTSLSNEQFF
>once|TRBD1|TRBJ1-4|TRBV7-9
TGTGCCAGCAGCCCTGGACAGGGGAATGAAAAACTGTTTTTT
CASSPGQGNEKLFF
>-|TRBD1|TRBJ2-1|TRBV29-1
TGCAGCGTTAACAGGGGGATTCAAGACAATGAGCAGTTCTTC
CSVNRGIQDNEQFF
>few|TRBD1|TRBJ2-7|TRBV25-1
TGTGCCAGCAGTGAGACCGGGACAGGGCTCTACGAGCAGTACTTC
CASSETGTGLYEQYF
>-|-|TRBJ1-4|TRBV6-5
TGTGCCAGCAGTTACGGGGGCGGTCGGAATGAAAAACTGTTTTTT
CASSYGGGRNEKLFF
>-|-|TRBJ1-2|TRBV7-7
TGTGCTAGCAGCCAAGTGGCGGAGGGCTATGGCTACACCTTC
CASSQVAEGYGYTF
>once|-|TRBJ2-5|TRBV18
TGTGCCAGCTCACAACAGGGTGGGGACCAAGAGACCCAGTACTTC
CASSQQGGDQETQYF
>-|-|TRBJ2-1|TRBV19
TGTGCCAGTAGTAAAAGGGGGAAATTAGGCTCCTACAATGAGCAGTTCTTC
CASSKRGKLGSYNEQFF
>-|-|TRBJ2-7|TRBV7-9
TGTGCCAGCAGTCCCCCGGGACTGGGAAATCTCCGCGAGCAGTACTTC
CASSPPGLGNLREQYF
>-|TRBD1|TRBJ1-2|TRBV29-1
TGCAGCGTTGGGGCCTCAGGGGGCGCCGACGGCTACACCTTC
CSVGASGGADGYTF
>once|-|TRBJ1-2|TRBV6-1
TGTGCCAGCAGTACCGGACCGACGGGGGGTGGCTACACCTTC
CASSTGPTGGGYTF
>-|-|TRBJ2-1|TRBV27
TGTGCCAGCAGTTTATCCGGGACTGGGACCAATGAGCAGTTCTTC
CASSLSGTGTNEQFF
>-|TRBD2|TRBJ2-2|TRBV19
TGTGCCAGTAGTGTTACTAGCGGGAGCACCGGGGAGCTGTTTTTT
CASSVTSGSTGELFF
>-|-|TRBJ1-2|TRBV10-2
TGCGCCAGCAGTGATGCCCAGGGAGGTACCTATGGCTACACCTTC
CASSDAQGGTYGYTF
>once|TRBD1|TRBJ2-1|TRBV28
TGTGCCAGCAGTTGGACAGGGAAGGCCTACAATGAGCAGTTCTTC
CASSWTGKAYNEQFF
>-|-|TRBJ1-1|TRBV27
TGTGCCAGCAGTTTGATCAGGTCTATGAACACTGAAGCTTTCTTT
CASSLIRSMNTEAFF
>-|TRBD1|TRBJ1-2|TRBV6-6
TGTGCCAGCACCAACGGGGGTCAGGGGGAACATGGCTACACCTTC
CASTNGGQGEHGYTF